Each of the 2 T cell receptor beta chains below was sequenced from the same sample in a study of blood T cell repertoires in COVID-19. Method: immunoSEQ multiplex PCR; TCRdb's copy keeps in-frame clones and lacks some. This sample has fewer than 350,000 clones, with roughly 87% found just once. Sequencing was performed on peripheral blood. These TCRs come from a man younger than 40 with COVID-19, enrolled during active disease.

This chain uses TRBV6-5 with TRBJ2-7; TRBD1 matches at 9 bases. Germline loops: CDR1 MNHEY, CDR2 SVGAGI. V trimming: 4 bases; J trimming: 3 bases; junction bases outside the gene matches: 4. The CDR3 covers 14 residues. Written as DNA, the CDR3 is TGTGCCAGCAGTTCCGGACAGGGGCTCTACGAGCAGTACTTC. Its protein product is CASSSGQGLYEQYF.

The sample holds many counts of this clone. The rearrangement joins TRBV30 to TRBJ2-5, with 14 bases matching TRBD2. The length of the CDR3 is 19 residues. CDR1 is GTSNPN and CDR2 is SVGIG in the germline V gene (reference sequence). The trim removed 3 bases at V and 4 bases at J, leaving 16 bases unmatched. The CDR3: CAWRQPAGTSGSWRETQYF. CDR3 coding DNA: TGTGCCTGGAGGCAACCCGCCGGGACTAGCGGGAGTTGGAGAGAGACCCAGTACTTC.